The clone carrying this T cell receptor (beta chain) is a singleton in its sample. The CDR3 sequence is 16 residues long. J lost 5 bases, V lost 4 bases, and 10 bases had no gene match. Germline V gene lookup returns CDR1 SGDLS and CDR2 YYNGEE. This sample was taken from a study of PD-L1 blockade in urothelial cancer. This table comes from immunoSEQ multiplex PCR, and its TCRdb copy is limited to in-frame clones, with some not included. The profile covers 45,000 to 60,000 clones, with approximately 90% appearing a single time and less than 3% taken by the ten largest. Time point described: peripheral blood 6 weeks after treatment start.

The receptor's source is a man in his fifties or sixties with urothelial cancer. This chain uses TRBV9 with TRBJ1-4, with 8 bases fitting TRBD1. The starting material was PBMCs, obtained around atezolizumab (anti-PD-L1) treatment. CDR3 coding DNA: TGTGCCAGCAGCCCAAATCCAGGGGGCGGCAATGAAAAACTGTTTTTT. Translation gives CASSPNPGGGNEKLFF.